The 32 T cell receptor beta chains given below trace back to one sample, sequenced in a study of T cell responses to AZD1222 COVID-19 vaccine. Here immunoSEQ multiplex PCR was the method, and the copy in TCRdb shows in-frame clones only, minus some. The data show 150,000 to 200,000 clones, 90% to 95% seen once. The sequencing used peripheral blood, collected 28 days after the second AZD1222 dose. Source of these receptors: an adult who received the AZD1222 COVID-19 vaccine.

This chain connects TRBV24-1 to TRBJ2-1; TRBD2 matches 9 bases. The germline V gene has CDR1 KGHDR and CDR2 SFDVKD. The CDR3 sequence is 18 residues long. The junction had 18 bases not matched to a gene; V was cut back by 3 bases and J by 10 bases. CDR3 nucleotide sequence: TGTGCCACCAGTGATCCCCCGATAGCGGGAGTTGGCCGTATGGAGCAGTTCTTC. It yields the protein CATSDPPIAGVGRMEQFF.

This clone was recorded only once. This rearrangement joins TRBV7-8 to TRBJ1-5; D gene ambiguous. The V and J ends lost 0 bases and 5 bases respectively, with 11 bases between them. Germline CDR1 and CDR2: SGHVS and FQNEAQ. The CDR3 is 15 amino acids. The CDR3 DNA sequence: TGTGCCAGCAGCTTAGCGCGGCAGGATGATCAGCCCCAGCATTTT. Its translation is CASSLARQDDQPQHF.

The gene calls are TRBV12-3 or TRBV12-4 and TRBJ1-2; unclear D gene. The V and J ends lost 5 bases and 5 bases respectively, with 12 bases between them. CDR3 length: 13 amino acids. The CDR3 DNA sequence: TGTGCCAGCAGTGCCGGCCTAAGATATGGCTACACCTTC. This sequence encodes CASSAGLRYGYTF.

The rearrangement uses TRBV5-1 and TRBJ1-4, with 7 bases lining up with TRBD1. The germline CDR1 and CDR2 sequences are SGHRS and YFSETQ. The V gene end was trimmed by 0 bases and the J gene end by 7 bases; junction bases not matched to a gene: 3. The CDR3 totals 14 residues. CDR3: CASSLGQGGEKLFF. CDR3 sequence (DNA): TGCGCCAGCAGCTTGGGACAGGGAGGTGAAAAACTGTTTTTT.

V and J are TRBV5-1 and TRBJ1-4; unclear D gene. In germline, CDR1 is SGHRS, CDR2 YFSETQ. CDR3 size: 15 residues. Trimming removed 0 bases from V and 8 bases from J, with 14 bases in between. The CDR3 region has the DNA TGCGCCAGCAGCTTGGAAGGCGGTCCGATGGAAAAACTGTTTTTT. Amino acid sequence: CASSLEGGPMEKLFF.

The chain combines TRBV28 with TRBJ2-7; 8 bases map to TRBD2. The germline V gene encodes CDR1 MDHEN and CDR2 SYDVKM. The CDR3 length is 15 residues. V was clipped by 4 bases and J by 0 bases; unmatched bases: 5. The CDR3, as DNA: TGTGCCAGCAGTTATAGCGGGGTGAGCTCCTACGAGCAGTACTTC. It is translated as CASSYSGVSSYEQYF.

This clone has only one observation. This rearrangement joins TRBV30 to TRBJ2-1, with 7 bases identical to TRBD1. Germline V gene lookup returns CDR1 GTSNPN and CDR2 SVGIG (reference sequence). The CDR3 spans 13 residues. V was pared by 5 bases and J by 7 bases, with 8 bases of the junction left unmatched. The CDR3 spells CAWEGGSMNEQFF. Written as DNA, the CDR3 is TGTGCCTGGGAAGGGGGCAGTATGAATGAGCAGTTCTTC.

V usage is TRBV27 and J usage is TRBJ2-7; 7 nucleotides match TRBD2. V shed 0 bases and J 1 base; nucleotides not matched to a gene: 6. The germline V gene has CDR1 MNHEY and CDR2 SMNVEV (reference sequence). CDR3 length: 16 amino acids. The DNA of the CDR3 is TGTGCCAGCAGTTTATCCGGGGGGTCGGGTTCCTACGAGCAGTACTTC. This sequence encodes CASSLSGGSGSYEQYF.

The J gene is TRBJ1-2, the V gene TRBV3-1 (or the pseudogene TRBV3-2); no clear D gene. The germline V gene has CDR1 LGHDT and CDR2 YNNKEL (reference sequence). The CDR3 runs to 15 residues. The ends were cut back, 0 bases at V and 2 bases at J, with 10 bases in the middle. CDR3 protein: CASSQERTVNYGYTF. DNA of the CDR3: TGTGCCAGCAGCCAAGAAAGGACCGTAAACTATGGCTACACCTTC.

V is TRBV4-1 and J is TRBJ2-1, with 13 bases matching TRBD2. The germline gives CDR1 MGHRA, CDR2 YSYEKL. The V gene end was trimmed by 4 bases and the J gene end by 8 bases; junction bases not matched to a gene: 11. CDR3 length: 17 residues. As DNA, the CDR3 is TGCGCCAGCAGCCGCCTACTAGCGGGAGGGCCATTCGATGAGCAGTTCTTC. This codes for CASSRLLAGGPFDEQFF.

This rearrangement joins TRBV28 to TRBJ1-1; no definite D call. The ends were cut back, 4 bases at V and 0 bases at J, with 9 bases in the middle. CDR3 length equals 14 residues. From germline, CDR1 is MDHEN and CDR2 SYDVKM. The CDR3 reads CASSSPPMNTEAFF. The DNA of the CDR3 is TGTGCCAGCAGTTCCCCTCCCATGAACACTGAAGCTTTCTTT.

The chain couples TRBV6-5 to TRBJ1-2; TRBD1 might be the D (5 bases). The CDR3 covers 12 residues. In germline, CDR1 is MNHEY, CDR2 SVGAGI. Trimming shortened V by 1 base and J by 8 bases, and 8 bases separated the two germline ends. Written as DNA, the CDR3 is TGTGCCAGCAGTTACTTGGGGGTAGGCTACACCTTC. It codes for CASSYLGVGYTF.

This clone has more than one count but fewer than ten. The gene calls are TRBV6-2 or TRBV6-3 and TRBJ2-1; D might be TRBD2 (7 bases). The ends were cut back, 4 bases at V and 6 bases at J, with 16 bases in the middle. Germline V CDR1 and CDR2: MNHEY, SVGEGT. The CDR3 consists of 15 residues. The CDR3 region is CASSFAGVQGNEQFF. CDR3 bases: TGTGCCAGCAGTTTCGCGGGAGTACAGGGCAATGAGCAGTTCTTC.

V usage is TRBV5-8 and J usage is TRBJ2-4; TRBD2 is a possible D gene (5 bases). The CDR3 contains 18 residues. V was trimmed by 1 base and J by 1 base, leaving 18 bases between them. Germline V gene lookup returns CDR1 SGHTS and CDR2 YDEGEE. As DNA, the CDR3 is TGTGCCAGCAGCTTGTTGGGAGAAGTAGACGCTGCCAAAAACATTCAGTACTTC. Translation: CASSLLGEVDAAKNIQYF.

The DNA of the CDR3 is TGCGCCAGCAGCTTGATGAACTATGGCTACACCTTC. Residues: CASSLMNYGYTF. The chain has TRBV5-1 and TRBJ1-2, with no clear D. Trimming removed 1 base from V and 2 bases from J, with 3 bases in between. The CDR3 has 12 amino acids. CDR1 and CDR2 (germline): SGHRS, YFSETQ. The complete variable domain, with remaining parts taken from reference TRBV5-1 and TRBJ1-2, reads KAGVTQTPRYLIKTRGQQVTLSCSPISGHRSVSWYQQTPGQGLQFLFEYFSETQRNKGNFPGRFSGRQFSNSRSEMNVSTLELGDSALYLCASSLMNYGYTFGSGTRLTVV.

CDR3 loop: CASSLAPGANVLTF. The CDR3 DNA follows: TGTGCCAGCAGCTTAGCGCCGGGGGCCAACGTCCTGACTTTC. The gene calls are TRBV7-3 and TRBJ2-6; unclear D gene. Trimming took off 2 bases at V and 4 bases at J, with 6 bases between the two ends. Germline CDR1 is SGHTA and CDR2 is FQGTGA. CDR3 length: 14 amino acids.

The V gene is TRBV19, the J gene TRBJ2-1, with 10 positions matching TRBD2. J lost 4 bases, V lost 7 bases, and 10 bases had no gene match. Germline CDR1 reads LNHDA; CDR2 reads SQIVND (reference sequence). The CDR3 covers 16 residues. CDR3 amino acids: CASIERTSGAYNEQFF. CDR3 DNA: TGTGCCAGTATCGAGCGTACTAGCGGGGCATACAATGAGCAGTTCTTC.

Comment on this clone: In the same sample, other DNA sequences code for this CDR3. This rearrangement joins TRBV12-3 or TRBV12-4 to TRBJ2-2, with a possible D match to TRBD2 (5 bases). The CDR3 consists of 13 residues. V was pared by 3 bases and J by 5 bases, with 7 bases between. For the CDR3, the DNA is TGTGCCAGCAGTTTTACGGGAACCGGGGAGCTGTTTTTT. Amino acid sequence: CASSFTGTGELFF.

The chain uses TRBV2 and TRBJ2-5; D is perhaps TRBD1 (5 bases). The germline V gene has CDR1 SNHLY and CDR2 FYNNEI. The CDR3 length is 14 residues. Deletions cut 9 bases from V and 5 bases from J, with 19 bases between. The CDR3 spells CASDVGRGGETQYF. The CDR3 DNA follows: TGTGCCAGTGACGTCGGAAGGGGCGGCGAGACCCAGTACTTC.

This clone was recorded only once. The chain links TRBV27 to TRBJ1-3, with a possible D match to TRBD1 (5 bases). The CDR3 is 12 residues long. The V and J ends lost 10 bases and 3 bases respectively, with 10 bases between them. Germline CDR1 reads MNHEY; CDR2 reads SMNVEV (reference sequence). CDR3 amino acids: CATGTFGNTIYF. CDR3 bases: TGTGCCACCGGGACGTTTGGAAACACCATATATTTT.

J is TRBJ2-7 and V is TRBV5-1; 11 bases map to TRBD1. The CDR3 is made up of 14 amino acids. Germline CDR1 and CDR2: SGHRS and YFSETQ. J lost 6 bases, V lost 7 bases, and 9 bases had no gene match. CDR3 DNA: TGCGCCAGCCGACACGGGACAGGGGGTAGCGAGCAGTACTTC. This gives the protein CASRHGTGGSEQYF.

This chain connects TRBV27 to TRBJ2-1, with TRBD1 matching over 9 bases. The CDR3 consists of 15 residues. V lost 4 bases, J lost 6 bases, and 7 bases stayed unmatched. The germline V gene encodes CDR1 MNHEY and CDR2 SMNVEV (reference sequence). CDR3 amino acids: CASSSPGQGPNEQFF. The DNA for the CDR3 is TGTGCCAGCAGTTCTCCGGGACAGGGACCCAATGAGCAGTTCTTC.

The rearrangement joins TRBV5-1 to TRBJ2-3, with 9 bases fitting TRBD2. The CDR3 is 15 amino acids. V dropped 0 bases and J dropped 2; count of bases not matched to a gene: 1. Germline assignment: CDR1 SGHRS and CDR2 YFSETQ. As DNA, the CDR3 is TGCGCCAGCAGCTTGGGCGGGGGGGTCACAGATACGCAGTATTTT. This gives the protein CASSLGGGVTDTQYF.

V gene TRBV5-5 combines with J gene TRBJ2-7; D not resolved. V was clipped by 0 bases and J by 1 base, with 11 bases between them. The CDR3 spans 15 residues. The V gene's germline CDR1 is SGHKS and CDR2 YYEKEE (reference sequence). The CDR3 region is CASSLGPWGSYEQYF. The CDR3 nucleotides read TGTGCCAGCAGCTTGGGGCCGTGGGGATCCTACGAGCAGTACTTC.

V and J are TRBV2 and TRBJ1-1, with D hard to call. V was clipped by 6 bases and J by 6 bases, with 17 bases between them. The CDR3 totals 14 residues. In germline, CDR1 is SNHLY, CDR2 FYNNEI. DNA of the CDR3: TGTGCCAGCAGCCTAGGACCCCGGTGGTCTGAAGCTTTCTTT. The encoded protein is CASSLGPRWSEAFF. The complete variable domain, with remaining parts taken from reference TRBV2 and TRBJ1-1, reads EPEVTQTPSHQVTQMGQEVILRCVPISNHLYFYWYRQILGQKVEFLVSFYNNEISEKSEIFDDQFSVERPDGSNFTLKIRSTKLEDSAMYFCASSLGPRWSEAFFGQGTRLTVV.

The rearrangement uses TRBV20-1 and TRBJ2-7; D unresolved. CDR1 and CDR2 (germline): DFQATT, SNEGSKA (reference sequence). Between the trimmed V and J ends, which lost 5 bases and 5 bases, there was a span of 10 bases. The CDR3 has 11 amino acids. The CDR3 loop is CSAWGGNEQYF. In DNA form, the CDR3 reads TGCAGTGCTTGGGGTGGGAACGAGCAGTACTTC.

The chain employs TRBV6-1 and TRBJ2-7; D is perhaps TRBD2 (6 bases). Germline assignment: CDR1 MNHNS and CDR2 SASEGT. The CDR3 length is 15 residues. The V gene lost 2 bases and the J gene lost 5 bases, with 16 bases spanning the gap. CDR3 in amino acids: CASSEMGGTPDEQYF. The DNA of the CDR3 is TGTGCCAGCAGTGAAATGGGCGGGACCCCCGACGAGCAGTACTTC.

The chain is built from TRBV6-5 and TRBJ1-1; D call uncertain. Trimming removed 7 bases from V and 0 bases from J, with 15 bases in between. CDR1 is MNHEY, CDR2 SVGAGI, per germline. The CDR3 spans 15 residues. The DNA for the CDR3 is TGTGCCAGCACTTCGAGGACGCTTATGAACACTGAAGCTTTCTTT. Protein product: CASTSRTLMNTEAFF.

The genes are TRBV9 and TRBJ1-2; possible D gene TRBD1, 5 bases. The V gene lost 4 bases and the J gene lost 10 bases, with 17 bases spanning the gap. There are 13 residues in the CDR3. Germline V gene lookup returns CDR1 SGDLS and CDR2 YYNGEE. CDR3 DNA: TGTGCCAGCAGCTCCGGGGACGTCGGATCCTACACCTTC. As protein: CASSSGDVGSYTF.

The J gene is TRBJ2-1, the V gene TRBV30, with TRBD1 matching over 7 bases. Germline trimming cut 8 bases from V and 0 bases from J; bases unmatched to any gene: 4. The CDR3 is 13 amino acids. Germline-derived CDR1 and CDR2 are GTSNPN and SVGIG (reference sequence). The CDR3 sequence: CAGGQHSYNEQFF. CDR3 DNA sequence: TGTGCCGGGGGACAGCACTCCTACAATGAGCAGTTCTTC.

The rearrangement joins TRBV28 to TRBJ2-7, with no clear D. CDR3 length: 12 amino acids. The V gene lost 3 bases and the J gene lost 3 bases, with 6 bases spanning the gap. The germline CDR1 and CDR2 sequences are MDHEN and SYDVKM. CDR3 bases: TGTGCCAGCAGTTTCCCTAACTACGAGCAGTACTTC. Residues: CASSFPNYEQYF.

The chain recombines TRBV2 with TRBJ2-5, with D possibly being TRBD1 or TRBD2 (6 bases each). The germline gives CDR1 SNHLY, CDR2 FYNNEI. The V end lost 3 bases, the J end lost 4 bases, and 12 bases lay between the germline ends. The CDR3 length is 14 residues. CDR3: CASSESGARETQYF. CDR3 DNA sequence: TGTGCCAGCAGTGAGTCGGGGGCCCGAGAGACCCAGTACTTC.